This T cell receptor beta chain was profiled in a study of tumor-infiltrating lymphocytes in primary liver carcinoma. About the study: The study obtained roughly 3.5 to 7.13 million productive TCRbeta reads per sample, similar across tissue types.

Unsorted whole blood supplied the RNA, and germline DNA was extracted too. A word on this clonotype: A read error may account for a junction end that differs from germline.

Germline values: CDR1 SGHNT, CDR2 YYREEE (reference sequence). This CDR3 spans 14 amino acids. The input was 500 ng total RNA; TCR beta cDNA was made from it with a constant-region primer. Each TCR beta library was derived from three nested multiplex PCR rounds that employed slightly modified ARM-PCR. Researchers ran the first two PCR rounds for approximately 10 cycles each with TRBV1-TRBV30 forward primers and a C-beta reverse primer. TCRdb re-analysed the multiplex PCR reads in MiXCR, keeping a single row per CDR3 protein. Among about 210,000 distinct CDR3 sequences listed, less than 75% were seen once.

The receptor comes from a woman aged 55-69 years with primary liver carcinoma and hepatitis B virus infection. Sequencing was done on a sample of peripheral blood. The genes are TRBV5-4 and TRBJ2-4; D ambiguous. CDR3 bases: TGTGCCAACAGCTTGTCTGGTGGCAAAAACATTCAGTACTTC. Residues: CANSLSGGKNIQYF.